The source of this T cell receptor beta chain is a study of shared clonotypes between healthy human individuals. The J segment lost 2 bases and the V segment lost 3 bases, leaving 7 bases of the junction unmatched. The CDR3 contains 16 residues. Germline CDR1 SGDLS, CDR2 YYNGEE. The table came from immunoSEQ multiplex PCR; TCRdb's copy has only in-frame clones and leaves some out. The sample lists more than 400,000 clones; more than 75% were seen once. Recent vaccinations or acute infections were absent in the healthy HIV-negative adult donors. Material: PBMCs. The sequence came from a woman in her thirties or forties in good health. Some clones in this sample may be carry-over from other donors' samples. The rearrangement links TRBV9 to TRBJ2-7; 11 positions agree with TRBD2. CDR3 DNA: TGTGCCAGCAGCGGAACCGGGACTAGCGGTCCCTACGAGCAGTACTTC. This gives the protein CASSGTGTSGPYEQYF. Drawing the rest from reference TRBV9 and TRBJ2-7, the complete variable domain is DSGVTQTPKHLITATGQRVTLRCSPRSGDLSVYWYQQSLDQGLQFLIQYYNGEERAKGNILERFSAQQFPDLHSELNLSSLELGDSALYFCASSGTGTSGPYEQYFGPGTRLTVT.